The subject of this entry is one TCR beta chain. This sample was included in a study of blood T cell repertoires in COVID-19. Study summary: The United States, Italy and Spain provided the acute and convalescent COVID-19 samples. PBMCs, B-cell-depleted T cells, or T cells were the source of the cDNA or gDNA that made up the material.

Source study methods: Nucleated cell counts were estimated from reference gene primer amplification. TCRdb keeps only in-frame clones here, not all; method: immunoSEQ multiplex PCR. Clone size and V and J calls were adopted from that table, with D and trimming inferred from the DNA. This table has approximately 180,000 clones, more than 75% appearing once. V was pared by 2 bases and J by 0 bases, with 15 bases between. CDR3 length: 17 amino acids. Germline loops: CDR1 MNHEY, CDR2 SMNVEV (reference sequence). V is TRBV27 and J is TRBJ2-3, with a tentative D call TRBD2 (6 bases). Material for sequencing was peripheral blood. The TCR sequence derives from a man aged 35 to 55 with active or convalescent COVID-19. CDR3 in amino acids: CASSLKLASSSTDTQYF. CDR3 sequence (DNA): TGTGCCAGCAGTTTAAAACTAGCAAGCTCTAGCACAGATACGCAGTATTTT.